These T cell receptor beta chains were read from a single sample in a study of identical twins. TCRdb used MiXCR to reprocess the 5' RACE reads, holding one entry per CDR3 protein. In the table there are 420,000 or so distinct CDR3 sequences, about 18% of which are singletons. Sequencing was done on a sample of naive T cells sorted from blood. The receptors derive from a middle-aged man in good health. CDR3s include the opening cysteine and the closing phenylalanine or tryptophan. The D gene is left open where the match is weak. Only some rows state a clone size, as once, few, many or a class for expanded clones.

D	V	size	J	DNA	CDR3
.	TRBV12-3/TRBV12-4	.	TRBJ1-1	TGTGCCAGCACCTACGGGAACACTGAAGCTTTCTTT	CASTYGNTEAFF
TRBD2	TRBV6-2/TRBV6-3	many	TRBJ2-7	TGTGCCAGCAGTCGTACTAGCGGCCGAAGGACTTACGAGCAGTACTTC	CASSRTSGRRTYEQYF
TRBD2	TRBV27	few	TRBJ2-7	TGTGCCAGCAGCTCGGCTAGCGGGCCGATTAGCTCCTACGAGCAGTACTTC	CASSSASGPISSYEQYF
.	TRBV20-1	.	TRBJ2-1	TGCAGTGCGCCCAGCGCGATCTACAATGAGCAGTTCTTC	CSAPSAIYNEQFF
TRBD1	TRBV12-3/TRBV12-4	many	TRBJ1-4	TGTGCCAGCAGCCTACGCGGGACAGAGAATGAAAAACTGTTTTTT	CASSLRGTENEKLFF
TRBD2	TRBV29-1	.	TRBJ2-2	TGCAGCGCCGGACTAGCGGGACCCGGGGAGCTGTTTTTT	CSAGLAGPGELFF
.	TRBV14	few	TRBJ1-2	TGTGCCAGCAGCCAACAGGTGCACTATGGCTACACCTTC	CASSQQVHYGYTF
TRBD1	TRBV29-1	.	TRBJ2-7	TGCAGCGTTGTGGGGACAGGGCGGAACGAGCAGTACTTC	CSVVGTGRNEQYF
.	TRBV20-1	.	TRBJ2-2	TGCAGTGCTACAAGGACCGGGACAATGGGGGAGCTGTTTTTT	CSATRTGTMGELFF
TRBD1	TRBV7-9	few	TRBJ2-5	TGTGCCAGCAGCCTGACAGGGGATTGGAGAGAGACCCAGTACTTC	CASSLTGDWRETQYF
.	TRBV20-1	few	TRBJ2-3	TGCAGTGCTAACCGGCTAGGGAGCACAGATACGCAGTATTTT	CSANRLGSTDTQYF
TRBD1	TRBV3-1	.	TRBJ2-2	TGTGCCAGCAGCCAGGGGGACAGGGCGACCGGGGAGCTGTTTTTT	CASSQGDRATGELFF
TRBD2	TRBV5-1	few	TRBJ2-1	TGCGCCAGCAGAACAGGAGCGGGGGGGCCCTACAATGAGCAGTTCTTC	CASRTGAGGPYNEQFF
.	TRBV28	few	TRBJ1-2	TGTGCCAGCAGCCGGGAGGGTGGTGGCTACACCTTC	CASSREGGGYTF
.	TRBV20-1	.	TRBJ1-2	TGCAGTGCAAGCGACGGTGTGAGTGGCTACACCTTC	CSASDGVSGYTF
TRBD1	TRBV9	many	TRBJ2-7	TGTGCCAGCAGCTTACGACAGGGGGCCTACGAGCAGTACTTC	CASSLRQGAYEQYF
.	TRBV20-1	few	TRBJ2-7	TGCAGTGTGGGTGGGAGGCCCTCCTACGAGCAGTACTTC	CSVGGRPSYEQYF
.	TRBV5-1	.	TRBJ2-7	TGCGCCAGCACCCTGGACGGAACCTACGAGCAGTACTTC	CASTLDGTYEQYF
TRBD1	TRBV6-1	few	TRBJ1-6	TGTGCCAGCAGCCCACAGGGGAAGGGTTCACCCCTCCACTTT	CASSPQGKGSPLHF
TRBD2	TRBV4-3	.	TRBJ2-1	TGCGCCAGCAGCCAGGAGATAGCGGGAAGATTGAGCAATGAGCAGTTCTTC	CASSQEIAGRLSNEQFF
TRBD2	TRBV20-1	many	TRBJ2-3	TGCAGTGCTGGCCGAACTAGCGGGAGCTGGACAAGGGAGTATTTT	CSAGRTSGSWTREYF
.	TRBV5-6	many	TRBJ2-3	TGTGCCAGCAGTTTGGGCGGTCCTACCACAGATACGCAGTATTTT	CASSLGGPTTDTQYF
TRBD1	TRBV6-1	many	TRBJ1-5	TGTGCCAGCAGTGAAGCGCTCTGGACAGGTGGCAATCAGCCCCAGCATTTT	CASSEALWTGGNQPQHF
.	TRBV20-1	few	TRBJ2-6	TGCAGTGCTAGAGATAAGGGGTTTAGCTCTGGGGCCAACGTCCTGACTTTC	CSARDKGFSSGANVLTF
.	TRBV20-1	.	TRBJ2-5	TGCAGTGCTTACGCGGAGACCCAGTACTTC	CSAYAETQYF
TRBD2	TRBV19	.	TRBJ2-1	TGTGCCAGTAGCAGGACTAGCTTCTACAATGAGCAGTTCTTC	CASSRTSFYNEQFF
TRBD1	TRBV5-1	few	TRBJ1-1	TGCGCCAGCAGCTTTACAGGGGGCAGCACTGAAGCTTTCTTT	CASSFTGGSTEAFF
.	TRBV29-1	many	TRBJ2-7	TGCAGCGTCGCAGCCAGGGGGGCCTACGAGCAGTACTTC	CSVAARGAYEQYF
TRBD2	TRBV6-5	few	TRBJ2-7	TGTGCCAGCAGTTGGCTAGCGGGGGCCTACGAGCAGTACTTC	CASSWLAGAYEQYF
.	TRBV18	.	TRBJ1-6	TGTGCCAGCTCACCAGTTTCGGATTCACCCCTCCACTTT	CASSPVSDSPLHF
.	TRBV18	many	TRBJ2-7	TGTGCCAGCTCACCGACAGGGCGGGGGACCTACGAGCAGTACTTC	CASSPTGRGTYEQYF
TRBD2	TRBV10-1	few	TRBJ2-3	TGCGCCAGCAGTCGCGGGGGGATCCGATCCCGCACAGATACGCAGTATTTT	CASSRGGIRSRTDTQYF
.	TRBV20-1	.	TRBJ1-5	TGCAGTGCTAGTAGGGATCCAGATACGCAGCATTTT	CSASRDPDTQHF
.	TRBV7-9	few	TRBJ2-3	TGTGCCAGCAGCTTTACCCCCCTCAGCACAGATACGCAGTATTTT	CASSFTPLSTDTQYF
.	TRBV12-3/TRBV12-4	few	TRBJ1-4	TGTGCCAGCCGCTTGTCTGAAAAACTGTTTTTT	CASRLSEKLFF
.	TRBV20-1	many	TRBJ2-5	TGCAGTGCTACACGCTGGTACATCCAAGAGACCCAGTACTTC	CSATRWYIQETQYF
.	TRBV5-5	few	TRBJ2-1	TGTGCCAGCAGCTTTAGGACGGGACTCGAATACAATGAGCAGTTCTTC	CASSFRTGLEYNEQFF
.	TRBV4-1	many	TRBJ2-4	TGCGCCAGCAGCCAAGTCGACCTAGCCAAAAACATTCAGTACTTC	CASSQVDLAKNIQYF
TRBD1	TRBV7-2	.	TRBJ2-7	TGTGCCAGCCGACAGGGTTCAGGGCACGAGCAGTACTTC	CASRQGSGHEQYF
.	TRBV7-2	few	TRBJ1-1	TGTGCCAGCAACGCCCAAAACGGAAACACTGAAGCTTTCTTT	CASNAQNGNTEAFF
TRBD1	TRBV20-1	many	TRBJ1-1	TGCAGTGCCAGGGACAGCCGGGGAACTGAAGCTTTCTTT	CSARDSRGTEAFF
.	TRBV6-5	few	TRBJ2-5	TGTGCCAGCAGTTACGAGGAGACCCAGTACTTC	CASSYEETQYF
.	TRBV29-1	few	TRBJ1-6	TGCAGCGTTGAGAGGGGACTGTCTACCTATAATTCACCCCTCCACTTT	CSVERGLSTYNSPLHF
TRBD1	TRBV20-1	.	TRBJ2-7	TGCAGTGCGTCGACAGGGTCCTACGAGCAGTACTTC	CSASTGSYEQYF
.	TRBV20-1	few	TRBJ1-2	TGCAGTGCTTTAGCTTACGGTAGGAAGGATGGCTACACCTTC	CSALAYGRKDGYTF